This paragraph reports one T cell receptor beta chain. The data stem from a study of preoperative IRX-2 immunotherapy in early breast cancer. Germline CDR1 is KGHSH and CDR2 is LQKENI. V lost 3 bases and J lost 4; bases outside the gene matches: 5. CDR3 length equals 15 residues. Profiled with immunoSEQ multiplex PCR; TCRdb holds only in-frame clones, not every one. The sample lists about 23,000 clones, 75% to 90% occurring once. The treatment was: preoperative locoregional IRX-2 cytokine immunotherapy. This phase Ib study tested locoregional IRX-2 cytokine immunotherapy given before surgery. The V and J genes are TRBV18 and TRBJ1-4; the match to TRBD1 covers 7 bases. The sequence was obtained from a human donor with breast cancer. The material was tumor tissue, obtained after IRX-2 immunotherapy. This CDR3 reads CASSPNTGVNEKLFF. DNA for the CDR3: TGTGCCAGCTCACCGAACACAGGGGTTAATGAAAAACTGTTTTTT.